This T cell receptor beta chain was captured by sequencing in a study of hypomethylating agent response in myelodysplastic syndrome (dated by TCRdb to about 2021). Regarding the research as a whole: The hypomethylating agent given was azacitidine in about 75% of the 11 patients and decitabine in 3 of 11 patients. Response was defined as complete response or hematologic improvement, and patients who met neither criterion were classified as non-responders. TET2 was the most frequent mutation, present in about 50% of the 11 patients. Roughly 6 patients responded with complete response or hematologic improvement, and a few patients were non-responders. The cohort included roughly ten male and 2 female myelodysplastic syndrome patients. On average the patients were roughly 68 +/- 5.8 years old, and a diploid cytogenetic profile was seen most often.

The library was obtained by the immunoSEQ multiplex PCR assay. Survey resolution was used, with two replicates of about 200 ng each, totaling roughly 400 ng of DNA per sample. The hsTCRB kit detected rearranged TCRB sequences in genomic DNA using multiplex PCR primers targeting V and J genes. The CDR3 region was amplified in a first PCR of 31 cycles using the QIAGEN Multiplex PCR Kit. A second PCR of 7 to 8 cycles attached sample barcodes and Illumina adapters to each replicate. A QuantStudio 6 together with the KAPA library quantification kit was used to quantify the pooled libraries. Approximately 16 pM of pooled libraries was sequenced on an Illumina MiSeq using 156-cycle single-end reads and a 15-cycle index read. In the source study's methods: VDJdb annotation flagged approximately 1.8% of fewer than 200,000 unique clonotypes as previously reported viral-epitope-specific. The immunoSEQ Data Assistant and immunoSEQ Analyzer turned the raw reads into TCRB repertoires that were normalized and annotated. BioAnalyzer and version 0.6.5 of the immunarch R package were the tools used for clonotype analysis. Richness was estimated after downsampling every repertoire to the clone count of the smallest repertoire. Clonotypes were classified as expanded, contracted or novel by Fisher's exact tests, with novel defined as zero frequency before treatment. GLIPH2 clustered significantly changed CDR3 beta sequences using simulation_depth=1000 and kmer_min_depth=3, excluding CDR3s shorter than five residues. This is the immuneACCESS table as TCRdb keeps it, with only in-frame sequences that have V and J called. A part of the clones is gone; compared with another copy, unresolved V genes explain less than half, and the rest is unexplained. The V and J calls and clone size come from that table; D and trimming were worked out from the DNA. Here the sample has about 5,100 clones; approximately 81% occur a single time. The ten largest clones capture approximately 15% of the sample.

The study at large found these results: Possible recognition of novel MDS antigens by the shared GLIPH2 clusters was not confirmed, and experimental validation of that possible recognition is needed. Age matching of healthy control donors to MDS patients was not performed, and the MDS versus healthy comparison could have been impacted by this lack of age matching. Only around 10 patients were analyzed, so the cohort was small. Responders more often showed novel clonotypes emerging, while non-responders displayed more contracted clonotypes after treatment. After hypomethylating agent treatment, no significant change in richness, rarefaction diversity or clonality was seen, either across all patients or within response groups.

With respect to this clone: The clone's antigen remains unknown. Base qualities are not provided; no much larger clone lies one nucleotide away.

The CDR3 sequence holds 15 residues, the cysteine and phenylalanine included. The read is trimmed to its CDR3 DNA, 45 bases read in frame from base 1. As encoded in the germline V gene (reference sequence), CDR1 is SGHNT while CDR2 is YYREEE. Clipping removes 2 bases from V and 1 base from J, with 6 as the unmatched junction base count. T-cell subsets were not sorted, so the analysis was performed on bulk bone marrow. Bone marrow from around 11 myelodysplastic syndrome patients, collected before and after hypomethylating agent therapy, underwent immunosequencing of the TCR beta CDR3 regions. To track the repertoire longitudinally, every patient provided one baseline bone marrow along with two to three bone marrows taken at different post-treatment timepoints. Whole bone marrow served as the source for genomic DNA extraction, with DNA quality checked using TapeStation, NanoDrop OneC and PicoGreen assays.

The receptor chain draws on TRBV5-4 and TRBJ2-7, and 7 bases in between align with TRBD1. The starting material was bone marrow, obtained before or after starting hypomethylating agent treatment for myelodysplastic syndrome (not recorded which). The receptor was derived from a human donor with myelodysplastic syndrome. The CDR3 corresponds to CASSFPQDRSYEQYF. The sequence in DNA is TGTGCCAGCAGCTTTCCTCAGGACAGGTCCTACGAGCAGTACTTC.